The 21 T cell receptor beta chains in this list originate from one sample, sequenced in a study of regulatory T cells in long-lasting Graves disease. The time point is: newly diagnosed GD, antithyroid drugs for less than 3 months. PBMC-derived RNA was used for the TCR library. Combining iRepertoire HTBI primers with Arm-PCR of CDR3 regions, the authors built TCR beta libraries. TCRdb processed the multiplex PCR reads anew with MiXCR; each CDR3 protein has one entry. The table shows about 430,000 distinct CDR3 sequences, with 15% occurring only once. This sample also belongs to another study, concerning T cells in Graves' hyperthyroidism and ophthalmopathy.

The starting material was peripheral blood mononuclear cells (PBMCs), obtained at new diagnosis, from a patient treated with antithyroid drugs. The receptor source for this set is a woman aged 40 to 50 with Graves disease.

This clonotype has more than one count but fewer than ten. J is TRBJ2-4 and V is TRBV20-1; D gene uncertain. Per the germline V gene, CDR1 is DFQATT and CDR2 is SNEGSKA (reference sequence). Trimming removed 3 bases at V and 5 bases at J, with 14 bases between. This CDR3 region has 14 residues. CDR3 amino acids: CSARDASPQNIQYF. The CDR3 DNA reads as TGCAGTGCTAGGGACGCGAGCCCCCAAAACATTCAGTACTTC.

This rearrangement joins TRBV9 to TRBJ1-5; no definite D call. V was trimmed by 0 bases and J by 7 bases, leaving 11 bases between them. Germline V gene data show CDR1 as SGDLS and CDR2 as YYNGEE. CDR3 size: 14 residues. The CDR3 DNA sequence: TGTGCCAGCAGCGTAGACGGCAGTTCACAGCCCCAGCATTTT. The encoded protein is CASSVDGSSQPQHF.

The CDR3 is CSARGPRSSYNSPLHF. CDR3 coding DNA: TGCAGTGCTAGGGGCCCCAGGAGTTCCTATAATTCACCCCTCCACTTT. V usage is TRBV20-1 and J usage is TRBJ1-6; D is unclear. This CDR3 is built from 16 residues. Germline lookup yields CDR1 DFQATT and CDR2 SNEGSKA (reference sequence). Trimming removed 3 bases from V and 1 base from J, with 13 bases in between.

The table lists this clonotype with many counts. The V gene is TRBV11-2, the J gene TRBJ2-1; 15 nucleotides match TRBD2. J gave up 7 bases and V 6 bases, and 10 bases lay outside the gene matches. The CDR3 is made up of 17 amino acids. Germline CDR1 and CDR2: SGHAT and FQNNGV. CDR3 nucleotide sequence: TGTGCCAGCAGTTCGGGACTAGCGGGAGGATGGGATAATGAGCAGTTCTTC. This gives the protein CASSSGLAGGWDNEQFF.

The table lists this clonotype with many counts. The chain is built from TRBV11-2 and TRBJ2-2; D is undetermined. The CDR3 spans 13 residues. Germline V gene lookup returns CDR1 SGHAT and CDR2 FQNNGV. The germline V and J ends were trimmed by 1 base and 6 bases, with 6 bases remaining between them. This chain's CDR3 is CASSLVSAGELFF. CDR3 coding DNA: TGTGCCAGCAGCTTAGTTTCTGCCGGGGAGCTGTTTTTT. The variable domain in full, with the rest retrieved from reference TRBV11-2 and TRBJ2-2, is EAGVAQSPRYKIIEKRQSVAFWCNPISGHATLYWYQQILGQGPKLLIQFQNNGVVDDSQLPKDRFSAERLKGVDSTLKIQPAKLEDSAVYLCASSLVSAGELFFGEGSRLTVL.

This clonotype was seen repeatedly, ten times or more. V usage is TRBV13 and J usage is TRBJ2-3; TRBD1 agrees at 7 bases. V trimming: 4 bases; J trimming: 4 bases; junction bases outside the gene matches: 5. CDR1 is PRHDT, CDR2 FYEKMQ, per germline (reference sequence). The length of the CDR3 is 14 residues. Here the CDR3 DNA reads TGTGCCAGCAGCTACAGGGGAATGGCAGATACGCAGTATTTT. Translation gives CASSYRGMADTQYF.

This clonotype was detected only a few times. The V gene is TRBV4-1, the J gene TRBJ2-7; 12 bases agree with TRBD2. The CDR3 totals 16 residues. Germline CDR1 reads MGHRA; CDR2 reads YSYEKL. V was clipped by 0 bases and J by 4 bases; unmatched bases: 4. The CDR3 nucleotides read TGCGCCAGCAGCCAAGAGGGGACTAGCGGGCTTTACGAGCAGTACTTC. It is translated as CASSQEGTSGLYEQYF.

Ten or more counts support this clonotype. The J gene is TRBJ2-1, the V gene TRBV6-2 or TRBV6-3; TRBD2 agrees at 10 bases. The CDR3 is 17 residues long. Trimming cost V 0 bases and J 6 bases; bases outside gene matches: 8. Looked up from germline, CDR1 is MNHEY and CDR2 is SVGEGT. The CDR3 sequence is CASSYSRLASGSNEQFF. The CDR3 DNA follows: TGTGCCAGCAGTTACTCGAGGTTGGCTAGCGGGAGCAATGAGCAGTTCTTC.

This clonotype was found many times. Here the CDR3 reads CASSYLMNTEAFF. CDR3 sequence (DNA): TGTGCCAGCAGTTATTTGATGAACACTGAAGCTTTCTTT. This rearrangement joins TRBV12-3 or TRBV12-4 to TRBJ1-1; D is undetermined. The V end was cut by 4 bases, the J end by 0 bases, with 6 bases between. This CDR3 contains 13 residues.

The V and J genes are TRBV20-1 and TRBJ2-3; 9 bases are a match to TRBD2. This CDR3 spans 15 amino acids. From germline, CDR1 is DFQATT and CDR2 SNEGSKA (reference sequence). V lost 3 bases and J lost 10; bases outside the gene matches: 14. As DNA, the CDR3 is TGCAGTGCTAGGTCAAGCGGGAGGCATCACGGTGCGCAGTATTTT. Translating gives CSARSSGRHHGAQYF.

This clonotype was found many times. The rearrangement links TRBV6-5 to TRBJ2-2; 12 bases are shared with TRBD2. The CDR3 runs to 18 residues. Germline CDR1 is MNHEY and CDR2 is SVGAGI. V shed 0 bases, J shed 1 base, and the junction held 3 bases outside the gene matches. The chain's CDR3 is CASSYSLAGGLNTGELFF. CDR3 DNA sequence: TGTGCCAGCAGTTACTCACTAGCGGGAGGATTGAACACCGGGGAGCTGTTTTTT.

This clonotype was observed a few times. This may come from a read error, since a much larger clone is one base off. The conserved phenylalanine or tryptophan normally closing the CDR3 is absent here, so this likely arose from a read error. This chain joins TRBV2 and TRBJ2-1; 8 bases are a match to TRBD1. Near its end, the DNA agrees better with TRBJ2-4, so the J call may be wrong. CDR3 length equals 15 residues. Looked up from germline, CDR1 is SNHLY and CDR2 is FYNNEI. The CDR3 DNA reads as TGTGCCAGCAGCCTGGACAGGGCTCTGAAAAACATTCAGTACGTC. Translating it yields CASSLDRALKNIQYV.

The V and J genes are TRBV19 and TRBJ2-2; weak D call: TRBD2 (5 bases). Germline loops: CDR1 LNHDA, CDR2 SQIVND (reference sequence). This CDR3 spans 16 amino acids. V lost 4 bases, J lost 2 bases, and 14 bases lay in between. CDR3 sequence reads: CASSTRRGSNTGELFF. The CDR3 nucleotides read TGTGCCAGTAGTACCCGGAGAGGGTCAAACACCGGGGAGCTGTTTTTT.

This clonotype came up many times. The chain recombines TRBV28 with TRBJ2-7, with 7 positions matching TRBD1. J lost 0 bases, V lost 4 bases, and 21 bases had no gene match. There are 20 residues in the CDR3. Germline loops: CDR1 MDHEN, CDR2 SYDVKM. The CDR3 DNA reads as TGTGCCAGCAGTTCGCTAGACGGGACAGCCCCTAGGATGACCTCCTACGAGCAGTACTTC. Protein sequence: CASSSLDGTAPRMTSYEQYF.

The CDR3 bases are TGTGCCAGCCGAAGAGGAGGGGATACGCAGTATTTT. Its protein is CASRRGGDTQYF. This chain joins TRBV5-8 and TRBJ2-3; D perhaps matches TRBD2 (6 bases). Germline V gene data show CDR1 as SGHTS and CDR2 as YDEGEE. The CDR3 has 12 residues. V lost 7 bases, J lost 6 bases, and 12 bases lay in between.

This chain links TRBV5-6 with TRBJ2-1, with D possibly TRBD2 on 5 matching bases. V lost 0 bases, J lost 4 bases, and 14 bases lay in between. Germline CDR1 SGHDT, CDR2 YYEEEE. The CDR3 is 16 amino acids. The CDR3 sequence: CASSLDGGGDYNEQFF. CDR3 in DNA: TGTGCCAGCAGCTTGGACGGAGGTGGGGATTACAATGAGCAGTTCTTC. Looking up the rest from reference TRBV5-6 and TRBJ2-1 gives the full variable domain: DAGVTQSPTHLIKTRGQQVTLRCSPKSGHDTVSWYQQALGQGPQFIFQYYEEEERQRGNFPDRFSGHQFPNYSSELNVNALLLGDSALYLCASSLDGGGDYNEQFFGPGTRLTVL.

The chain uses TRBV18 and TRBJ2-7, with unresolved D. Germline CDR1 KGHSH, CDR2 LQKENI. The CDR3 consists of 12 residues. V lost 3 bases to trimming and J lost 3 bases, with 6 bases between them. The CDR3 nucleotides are TGTGCCAGCTCACCGATGGGCTACGAGCAGTACTTC. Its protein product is CASSPMGYEQYF.

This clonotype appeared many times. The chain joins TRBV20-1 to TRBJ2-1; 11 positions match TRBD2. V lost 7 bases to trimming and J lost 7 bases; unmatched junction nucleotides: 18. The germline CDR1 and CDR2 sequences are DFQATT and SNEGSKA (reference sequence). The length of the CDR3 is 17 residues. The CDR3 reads CSVYRVSGRAGRNEQFF. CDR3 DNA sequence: TGCAGTGTTTACCGGGTTAGCGGGAGGGCAGGTCGGAATGAGCAGTTCTTC.

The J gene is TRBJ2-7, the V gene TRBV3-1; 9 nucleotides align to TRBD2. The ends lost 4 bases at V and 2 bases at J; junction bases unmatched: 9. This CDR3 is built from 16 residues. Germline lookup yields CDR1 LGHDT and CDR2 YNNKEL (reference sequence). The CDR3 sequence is CASSPRGSGRAYEQYF. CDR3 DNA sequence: TGTGCCAGCAGCCCCAGGGGTAGCGGGAGAGCCTACGAGCAGTACTTC.

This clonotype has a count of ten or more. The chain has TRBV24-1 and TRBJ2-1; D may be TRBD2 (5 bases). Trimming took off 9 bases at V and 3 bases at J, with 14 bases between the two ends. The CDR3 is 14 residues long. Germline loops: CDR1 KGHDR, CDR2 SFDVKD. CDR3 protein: CATETGDVYNEQFF. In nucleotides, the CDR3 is TGTGCCACCGAAACCGGGGATGTCTACAATGAGCAGTTCTTC.

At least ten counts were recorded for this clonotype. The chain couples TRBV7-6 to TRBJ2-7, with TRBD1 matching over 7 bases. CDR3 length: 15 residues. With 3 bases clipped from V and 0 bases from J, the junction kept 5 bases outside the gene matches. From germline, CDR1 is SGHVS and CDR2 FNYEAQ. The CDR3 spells CASSFDRASSYEQYF. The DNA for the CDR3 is TGTGCCAGCAGCTTTGACAGGGCCAGCTCCTACGAGCAGTACTTC.